This TCR beta chain was documented in a study of blood T cell repertoires in COVID-19. About the study: The United States, Italy and Spain supplied acute and convalescent COVID-19 samples. PBMCs, B-cell-depleted T cells, or T cells provided the cDNA or gDNA that made up the material.

The CDR3 extends over 16 amino acids. Trimming at V came to 0 bases and at J to 2 bases, leaving 8 bases not matched to a gene. Germline V CDR1 and CDR2: SGHKS, YYEKEE (reference sequence). Original methodology: Amplification from reference gene primers served as the basis for estimated nucleated cell counts. Measured with immunoSEQ multiplex PCR; TCRdb has only the in-frame clones, and not every one. V and J calls and clone size come straight from that table; D and trimming were deduced from the DNA. This table has 150,000 to 200,000 clones, 88% appearing once. The sample consisted of peripheral blood. V gene TRBV5-5 combines with J gene TRBJ2-7; TRBD1 agrees at 7 bases. The sequence derives from a man aged 65-85 years with active or convalescent COVID-19. The CDR3 bases are TGTGCCAGCAGCTTGGCGGTCGTGGGACAGACCTACGAGCAGTACTTC. Amino acids: CASSLAVVGQTYEQYF.